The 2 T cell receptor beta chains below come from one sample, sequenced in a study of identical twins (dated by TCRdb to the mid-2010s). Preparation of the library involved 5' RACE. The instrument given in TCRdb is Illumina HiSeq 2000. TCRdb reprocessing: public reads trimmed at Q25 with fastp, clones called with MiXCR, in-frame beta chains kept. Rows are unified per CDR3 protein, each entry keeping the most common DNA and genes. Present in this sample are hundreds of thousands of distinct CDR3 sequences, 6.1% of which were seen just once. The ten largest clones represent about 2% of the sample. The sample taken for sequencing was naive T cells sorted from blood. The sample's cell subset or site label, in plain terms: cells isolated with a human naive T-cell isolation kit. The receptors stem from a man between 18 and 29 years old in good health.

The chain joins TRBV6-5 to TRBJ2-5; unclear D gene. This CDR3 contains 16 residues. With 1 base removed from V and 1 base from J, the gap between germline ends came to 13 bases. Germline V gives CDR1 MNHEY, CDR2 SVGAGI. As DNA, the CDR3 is TGTGCCAGCAGTTACTTACCCCAAACCACCCAAGAGACCCAGTACTTC. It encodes CASSYLPQTTQETQYF.

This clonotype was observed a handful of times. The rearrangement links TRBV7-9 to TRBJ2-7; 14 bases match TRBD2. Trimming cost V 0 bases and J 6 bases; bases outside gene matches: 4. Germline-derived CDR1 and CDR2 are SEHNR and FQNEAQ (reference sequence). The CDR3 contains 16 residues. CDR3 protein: CASSLAETSGRVEQYF. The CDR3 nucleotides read TGTGCCAGCAGCTTAGCTGAGACTAGCGGGAGGGTCGAGCAGTACTTC. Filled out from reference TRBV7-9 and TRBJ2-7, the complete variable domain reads DTGVSQNPRHKITKRGQNVTFRCDPISEHNRLYWYRQTLGQGPEFLTYFQNEAQLEKSRLLSDRFSAERPKGSFSTLEIQRTEQGDSAMYLCASSLAETSGRVEQYFGPGTRLTVT.